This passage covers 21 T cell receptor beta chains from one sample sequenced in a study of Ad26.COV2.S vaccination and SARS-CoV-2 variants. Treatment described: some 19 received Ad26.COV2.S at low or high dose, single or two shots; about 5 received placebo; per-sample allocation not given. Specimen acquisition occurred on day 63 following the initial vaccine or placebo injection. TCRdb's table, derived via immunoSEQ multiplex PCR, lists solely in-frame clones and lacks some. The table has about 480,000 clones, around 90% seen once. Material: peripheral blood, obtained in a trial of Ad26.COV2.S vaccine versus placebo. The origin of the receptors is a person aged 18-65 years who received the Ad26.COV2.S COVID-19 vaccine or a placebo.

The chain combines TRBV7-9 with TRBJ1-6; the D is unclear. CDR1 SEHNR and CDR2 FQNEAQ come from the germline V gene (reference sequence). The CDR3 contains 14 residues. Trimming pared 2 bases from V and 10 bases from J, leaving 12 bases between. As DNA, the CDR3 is TGTGCCAGCAGCTTACTGTTGTTAGGCTCACCCCTCCACTTT. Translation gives CASSLLLLGSPLHF.

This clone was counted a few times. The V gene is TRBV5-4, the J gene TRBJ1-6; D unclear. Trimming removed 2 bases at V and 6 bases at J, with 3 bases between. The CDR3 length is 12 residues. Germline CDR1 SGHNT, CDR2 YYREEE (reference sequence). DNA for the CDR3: TGTGCCAGCAGCTTAATTAATTCACCCCTCCACTTT. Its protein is CASSLINSPLHF.

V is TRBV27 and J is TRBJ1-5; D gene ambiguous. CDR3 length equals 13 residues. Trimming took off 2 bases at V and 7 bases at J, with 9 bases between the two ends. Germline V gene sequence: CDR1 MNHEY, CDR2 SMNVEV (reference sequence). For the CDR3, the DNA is TGTGCCAGCAGTTTAAGGAGTGGGCAGCCCCAGCATTTT. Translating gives CASSLRSGQPQHF.

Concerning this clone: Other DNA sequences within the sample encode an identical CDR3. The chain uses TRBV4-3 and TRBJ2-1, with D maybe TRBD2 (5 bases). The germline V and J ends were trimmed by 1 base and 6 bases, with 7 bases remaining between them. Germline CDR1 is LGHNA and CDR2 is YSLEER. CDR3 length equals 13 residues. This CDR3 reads CASSQGLSNEQFF. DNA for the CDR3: TGCGCCAGCAGCCAAGGACTAAGCAATGAGCAGTTCTTC.

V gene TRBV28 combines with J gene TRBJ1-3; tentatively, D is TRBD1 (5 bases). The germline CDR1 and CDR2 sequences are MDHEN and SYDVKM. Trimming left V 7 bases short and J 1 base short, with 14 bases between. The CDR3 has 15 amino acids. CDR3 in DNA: TGTGCCAGCACCAATCACGGGGGGTCTGGAAACACCATATATTTT. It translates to CASTNHGGSGNTIYF. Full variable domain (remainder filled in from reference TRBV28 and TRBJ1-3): DVKVTQSSRYLVKRTGEKVFLECVQDMDHENMFWYRQDPGLGLRLIYFSYDVKMKEKGDIPEGYSVSREKKERFSLILESASTNQTSMYLCASTNHGGSGNTIYFGEGSWLTVV.

DNA of the CDR3: TGTGCCAGCAGCAAAGTGTCACTATCTGGGGCCAACGTCCTGACTTTC. It encodes CASSKVSLSGANVLTF. The chain joins TRBV21-1 to TRBJ2-6; the D call TRBD2 from the table was never checked on the DNA. TRBV21-1 counts as a pseudogene. The CDR3 runs to 16 residues.

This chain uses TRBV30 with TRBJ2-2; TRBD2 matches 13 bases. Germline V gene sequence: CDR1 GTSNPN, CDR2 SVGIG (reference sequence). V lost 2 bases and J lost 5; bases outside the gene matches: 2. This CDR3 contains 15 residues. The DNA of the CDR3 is TGTGCCTGGAGTCGACTAGCGGGAGGTACCGGGGAGCTGTTTTTT. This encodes CAWSRLAGGTGELFF.

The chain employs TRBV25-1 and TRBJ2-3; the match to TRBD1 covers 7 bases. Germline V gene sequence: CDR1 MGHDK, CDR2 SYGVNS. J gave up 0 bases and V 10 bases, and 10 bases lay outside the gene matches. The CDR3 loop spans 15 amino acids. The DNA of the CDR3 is TGTGCCACCGAGGGGGCCGGTGCTAGCACAGATACGCAGTATTTT. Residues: CATEGAGASTDTQYF.

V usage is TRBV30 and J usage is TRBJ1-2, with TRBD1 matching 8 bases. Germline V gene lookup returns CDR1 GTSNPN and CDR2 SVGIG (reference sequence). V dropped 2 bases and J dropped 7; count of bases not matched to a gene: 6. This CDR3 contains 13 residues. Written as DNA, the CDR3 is TGTGCCTGGAGTCAGGGGGCCCGCCTTGGCTACACCTTC. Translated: CAWSQGARLGYTF.

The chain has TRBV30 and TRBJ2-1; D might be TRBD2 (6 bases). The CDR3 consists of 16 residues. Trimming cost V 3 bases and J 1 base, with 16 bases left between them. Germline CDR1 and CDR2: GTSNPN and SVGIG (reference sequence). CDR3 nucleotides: TGTGCCTGGAGAGGGTCCCATAGCGGATCCTACAATGAGCAGTTCTTC. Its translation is CAWRGSHSGSYNEQFF.

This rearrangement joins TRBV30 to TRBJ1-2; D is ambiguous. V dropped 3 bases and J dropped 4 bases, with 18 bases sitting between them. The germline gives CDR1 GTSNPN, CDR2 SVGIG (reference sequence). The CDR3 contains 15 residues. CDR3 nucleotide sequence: TGTGCCTGGAGAGGTTGGGCAGGCCCCCTCTATGGCTACACCTTC. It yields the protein CAWRGWAGPLYGYTF.

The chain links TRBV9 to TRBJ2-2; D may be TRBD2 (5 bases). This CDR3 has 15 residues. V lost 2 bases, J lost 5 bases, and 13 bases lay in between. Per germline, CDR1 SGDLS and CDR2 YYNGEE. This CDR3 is CASSVDGRVTGELFF. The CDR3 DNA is TGTGCCAGCAGCGTTGATGGGAGAGTAACCGGGGAGCTGTTTTTT.

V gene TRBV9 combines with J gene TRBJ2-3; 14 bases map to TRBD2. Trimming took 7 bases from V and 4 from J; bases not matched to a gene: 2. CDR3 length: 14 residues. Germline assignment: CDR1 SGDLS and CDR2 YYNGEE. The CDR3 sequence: CASGTSGSADTQYF. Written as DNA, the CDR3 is TGTGCCAGCGGGACTAGCGGGAGTGCAGATACGCAGTATTTT.

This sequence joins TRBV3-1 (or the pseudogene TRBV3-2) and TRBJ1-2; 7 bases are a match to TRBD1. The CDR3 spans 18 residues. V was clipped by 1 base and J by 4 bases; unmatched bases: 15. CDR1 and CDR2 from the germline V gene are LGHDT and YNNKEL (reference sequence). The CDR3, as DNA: TGTGCCAGCAGCCAAGGTCGGACAACAGGGGCCACAGGCTATGGCTACACCTTC. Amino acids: CASSQGRTTGATGYGYTF.

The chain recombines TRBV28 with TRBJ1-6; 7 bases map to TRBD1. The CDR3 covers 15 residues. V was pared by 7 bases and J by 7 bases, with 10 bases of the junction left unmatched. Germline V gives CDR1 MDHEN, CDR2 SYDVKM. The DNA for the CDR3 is TGTGCCAGCAACGCCAGGGGGAAGGGAAATTCACCCCTCCACTTT. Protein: CASNARGKGNSPLHF.

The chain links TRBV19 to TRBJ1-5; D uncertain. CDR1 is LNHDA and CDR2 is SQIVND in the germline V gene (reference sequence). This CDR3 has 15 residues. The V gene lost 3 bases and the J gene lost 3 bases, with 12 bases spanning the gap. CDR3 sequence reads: CASSIVLAANQPQHF. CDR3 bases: TGTGCCAGTAGTATCGTGTTGGCAGCCAATCAGCCCCAGCATTTT.

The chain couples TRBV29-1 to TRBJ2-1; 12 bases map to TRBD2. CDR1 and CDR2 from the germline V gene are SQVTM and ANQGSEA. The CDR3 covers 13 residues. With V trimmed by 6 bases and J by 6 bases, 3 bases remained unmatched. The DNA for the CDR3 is TGCAGCGTGAAGACTAGCGGGAGCAATGAGCAGTTCTTC. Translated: CSVKTSGSNEQFF.

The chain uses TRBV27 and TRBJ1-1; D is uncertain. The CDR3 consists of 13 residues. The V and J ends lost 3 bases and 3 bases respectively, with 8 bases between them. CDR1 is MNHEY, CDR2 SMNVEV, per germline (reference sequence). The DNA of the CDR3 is TGTGCCAGCAGTTTCTTAAGGGACACTGAAGCTTTCTTT. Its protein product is CASSFLRDTEAFF.

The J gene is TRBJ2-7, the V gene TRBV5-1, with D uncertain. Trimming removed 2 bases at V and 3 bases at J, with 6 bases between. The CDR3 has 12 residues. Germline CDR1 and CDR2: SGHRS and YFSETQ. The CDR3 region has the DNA TGCGCCAGCAGCTTTGACCTCTACGAGCAGTACTTC. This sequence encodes CASSFDLYEQYF. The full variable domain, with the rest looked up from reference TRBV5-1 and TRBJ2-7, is KAGVTQTPRYLIKTRGQQVTLSCSPISGHRSVSWYQQTPGQGLQFLFEYFSETQRNKGNFPGRFSGRQFSNSRSEMNVSTLELGDSALYLCASSFDLYEQYFGPGTRLTVT.

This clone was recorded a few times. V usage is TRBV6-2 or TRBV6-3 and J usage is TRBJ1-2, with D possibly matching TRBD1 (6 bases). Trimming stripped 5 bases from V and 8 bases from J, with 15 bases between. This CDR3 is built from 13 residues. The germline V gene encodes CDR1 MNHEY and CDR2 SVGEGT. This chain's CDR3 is CASSGTPGGGYTF. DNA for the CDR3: TGTGCCAGCAGTGGGACACCCGGCGGGGGCTACACCTTC.

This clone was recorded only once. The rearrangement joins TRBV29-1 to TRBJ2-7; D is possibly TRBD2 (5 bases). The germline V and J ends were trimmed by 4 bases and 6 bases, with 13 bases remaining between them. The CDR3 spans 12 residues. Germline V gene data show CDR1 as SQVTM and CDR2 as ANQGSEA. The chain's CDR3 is CSVGAPRGEQYF. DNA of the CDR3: TGCAGCGTTGGTGCCCCTCGGGGCGAGCAGTACTTC.